In this sample, the clone carrying this TCR beta chain turned up a few times. Using unique molecular identifiers, the investigators prepared the TCRbeta library. TCRdb reprocessed the PCR reads with MiXCR, giving one entry per CDR3 protein. The repertoire holds some 530,000 distinct CDR3 sequences, with approximately 13% as singletons. The data originate from a study of T-cell reconstitution after alpha-beta-depleted transplantation in children. Material: PBMCs from the stem cell graft donor, obtained from the stem cell graft. This receptor was obtained from a human donor who donated a stem cell graft to a child with combined immunodeficiency.

In DNA, the CDR3 is TGTGCCAGTAGTATAGATTGGGGCGGGGTTCTTGGCGAGCAGTACTTC. Its translation is CASSIDWGGVLGEQYF. The rearrangement joins TRBV19 to TRBJ2-7, with a weak D call TRBD2 (6 bases). The CDR3 sequence is 16 residues long. V was pared by 0 bases and J by 6 bases, with 18 bases between. Germline CDR1 and CDR2: LNHDA and SQIVND (reference sequence). Full variable domain (rest looked up from reference TRBV19 and TRBJ2-7): DGGITQSPKYLFRKEGQNVTLSCEQNLNHDAMYWYRQDPGQGLRLIYYSQIVNDFQKGDIAEGYSVSREKKESFPLTVTSAQKNPTAFYLCASSIDWGGVLGEQYFGPGTRLTVT.